This is a list of T cell receptor beta chains from one sample in a study of monozygotic twins with inflammatory bowel disease. TCRdb reprocessed the 5' RACE reads; each CDR3 protein has one entry and no DNA is given. The sample table includes 330,000 or so distinct CDR3 sequences. The sequencing sample was made of blood. The source is a human donor with ulcerative colitis or Crohn's disease, or a healthy co-twin of an affected twin (not recorded which). The CDR3 runs from the conserved cysteine through the conserved F or W.

v_gene,j_gene,CDR3aa
TRBV12-3/TRBV12-4,TRBJ1-2,CASSSTFGAWVSYTF
TRBV9,TRBJ2-2,CASSVASGNTGELFF
TRBV12-3/TRBV12-4,TRBJ1-5,CASRRGTGGQPQHF
TRBV21-1,TRBJ2-7,CASTLFRAHRYEQYF
TRBV27,TRBJ2-5,CASSPARETQETQYF
TRBV4-1,TRBJ2-1,CASSQGQRLISYNEQFF
TRBV5-1,TRBJ2-5,CASSLAAETQYF
TRBV23-1,TRBJ2-5,CASSRRGLSAVTQYF
TRBV23-1,TRBJ2-1,CAASGRETRNNEQFF
TRBV6-1,TRBJ2-1,CASRTAGGSSYNEQFF
TRBV6-1,TRBJ1-4,CASSARAVTNEKLFF
TRBV20-1,TRBJ2-7,CSARSGLRTYEQYF
TRBV27,TRBJ1-5,CASSLRVNQPQHF
TRBV12-3/TRBV12-4,TRBJ1-1,CASSLDRVGTEAFF
TRBV20-1,TRBJ2-3,CSARLLADPRDTQYF
TRBV30,TRBJ2-5,CAWSVQGRETQYF
TRBV6-1,TRBJ1-2,CATGGGMGQPFGYTF
TRBV27,TRBJ2-7,CASSLEGTSGYYEQYF
TRBV27,TRBJ2-2,CASSFGGAKTGELFF
TRBV7-2,TRBJ2-3,CASSSFLGGYSTDTQYF
TRBV15,TRBJ2-7,CATSRAGQALEHYF
TRBV20-1,TRBJ1-5,CSARGGQGNQPQHF